Here is one T cell receptor beta chain with its context. Its specificity is not known. These data belong to a study of regulatory T cells in long-lasting Graves disease. Study context: In persistent Graves' disease, antithyroid drugs had been taken for over 5 years and TSH receptor antibodies stayed positive. General study points: The work looked only at peripheral blood and did not look at thyroid tissue.

The time point was: persistent/refractory GD, antithyroid drugs over 5 years with positive TRAb. After RNA was extracted from PBMCs, the TCR library was made from it. Construction of TCR beta libraries relied on iRepertoire HTBI primers and on Arm-PCR targeting CDR3 regions. TCRdb reprocessed the multiplex PCR reads via MiXCR and lists one record per CDR3 protein. Of 400,000 to 500,000 distinct CDR3 sequences in the sample, 22% were seen once. The germline CDR1 and CDR2 sequences are LNHDA and SQIVND (reference sequence). V gave up 2 bases and J gave up 2 bases, with 12 bases separating them. This CDR3 contains 15 residues.

This specimen consisted of peripheral blood mononuclear cells (PBMCs), obtained when the disease was refractory, from a patient treated with antithyroid drugs. This TCR was recovered from a female donor with Graves disease. The J gene is TRBJ1-1, the V gene TRBV19; no clear D. The CDR3 nucleotides are TGTGCCAGTAGTATAAGGTTGGGCAGAAACACTGAAGCTTTCTTT. Translation: CASSIRLGRNTEAFF.